Listed below are T cell receptor beta chains from one sample, sequenced in a study of CD8 T cells in Susac syndrome. TCRdb used MiXCR to reprocess the immunoSEQ multiplex PCR reads, holding one entry per CDR3 protein. The profile shows a few hundred thousand distinct CDR3 sequences, 95% of them singletons. The source material was CD4+ T cells from PBMCs. The source of these receptors is a human donor with multiple sclerosis. CDR3s include the opening cysteine and the closing phenylalanine or tryptophan. D genes are given only for firm matches. Not every row has a clone size; where given, it reads once, few, many or a size class.

len: 16; j_gene: TRBJ2-3; d_gene: -; v_gene: TRBV5-1; abundance: -; CDR3nt: TGCGCCAGCAGCCCAACATCCGGGCTCCGCACAGATACGCAGTATTTT; CDR3aa: CASSPTSGLRTDTQYF
len: 14; j_gene: TRBJ2-6; d_gene: TRBD1; v_gene: TRBV20-1; abundance: -; CDR3nt: TGCAGTGCTAGGAGGGCAGGGGGCGCTTGGGGCCTGACTTTC; CDR3aa: CSARRAGGAWGLTF
len: 15; j_gene: TRBJ1-2; d_gene: -; v_gene: TRBV12-3/TRBV12-4; abundance: -; CDR3nt: TGTGCCAGCAGTTTAAACGCAGGCCAGCTCGTAGGGTACACCTTC; CDR3aa: CASSLNAGQLVGYTF
len: 15; j_gene: TRBJ2-3; d_gene: TRBD1; v_gene: TRBV12-3/TRBV12-4; abundance: -; CDR3nt: TGTGCCAGCAGACCGGGACAGGGGTCGACAGATACGCAGTATTTT; CDR3aa: CASRPGQGSTDTQYF
len: 14; j_gene: TRBJ1-5; d_gene: TRBD1; v_gene: TRBV7-2; abundance: once; CDR3nt: TGTGCCAGCAGCCCGCGACAGGGTAATCAGCCCCAGCATTTT; CDR3aa: CASSPRQGNQPQHF
len: 13; j_gene: TRBJ1-1; d_gene: TRBD1; v_gene: TRBV29-1; abundance: -; CDR3nt: TGCAGCGTTGGATTAAACAGGGGTACTGAAGCTTTCTTT; CDR3aa: CSVGLNRGTEAFF
len: 17; j_gene: TRBJ1-2; d_gene: -; v_gene: TRBV4-1; abundance: -; CDR3nt: TGCGCCAGCAGCCAAGGTGACGCAGGGGCAAGCTACTATGGCTACACCTTC; CDR3aa: CASSQGDAGASYYGYTF
len: 13; j_gene: TRBJ2-7; d_gene: -; v_gene: TRBV2; abundance: -; CDR3nt: TGTGCCAGCAGTCCGGCGGAGGCCTACGAGCAGTACTTC; CDR3aa: CASSPAEAYEQYF
len: 14; j_gene: TRBJ2-3; d_gene: -; v_gene: TRBV9; abundance: once; CDR3nt: TGTGCCAGCACCGTAGACGGGGGGCGAGATACGCAGTATTTT; CDR3aa: CASTVDGGRDTQYF
len: 15; j_gene: TRBJ2-3; d_gene: -; v_gene: TRBV5-1; abundance: -; CDR3nt: TGCGCCAGCAGACCACAGGGAACTAGCACAGATACGCAGTATTTT; CDR3aa: CASRPQGTSTDTQYF
len: 15; j_gene: TRBJ2-1; d_gene: -; v_gene: TRBV4-2; abundance: -; CDR3nt: TGTGCCAGCAGCCAAAGAGGGAGCTCCTACAATGAGCAGTTCTTC; CDR3aa: CASSQRGSSYNEQFF
len: 14; j_gene: TRBJ2-6; d_gene: -; v_gene: TRBV7-2; abundance: -; CDR3nt: TGTGCCAGCAGCCTTTACTCTGGGGCCAACGTCCTGACTTTC; CDR3aa: CASSLYSGANVLTF
len: 14; j_gene: TRBJ2-1; d_gene: -; v_gene: TRBV28; abundance: -; CDR3nt: TGTGCCAGCAGCCCAAACGGACCCGGCGGTGAGCAGTTCTTC; CDR3aa: CASSPNGPGGEQFF
len: 12; j_gene: TRBJ2-1; d_gene: TRBD2; v_gene: TRBV29-1; abundance: -; CDR3nt: TGTTCAGCCTGGCGGGAGACATATGAGCAGTTCTTC; CDR3aa: CSAWRETYEQFF
len: 14; j_gene: TRBJ2-1; d_gene: -; v_gene: TRBV9; abundance: -; CDR3nt: TGTGCCAGCAGCGTATTGCAGGAGTCCAATGAGCAGTTCTTC; CDR3aa: CASSVLQESNEQFF
len: 13; j_gene: TRBJ2-5; d_gene: -; v_gene: TRBV28; abundance: -; CDR3nt: TGTGCCAGCATCACCGACGGACAAGAGACCCAGTACTTC; CDR3aa: CASITDGQETQYF
len: 13; j_gene: TRBJ1-2; d_gene: TRBD1; v_gene: TRBV29-1; abundance: -; CDR3nt: TGCAGCGTGGGGACAGGAGCTAACTATGGCTACACCTTC; CDR3aa: CSVGTGANYGYTF
len: 14; j_gene: TRBJ2-3; d_gene: -; v_gene: TRBV10-3; abundance: -; CDR3nt: TGTGCCACCCAAAGGACAGAATTATCCGATACGCAGTATTTT; CDR3aa: CATQRTELSDTQYF
len: 14; j_gene: TRBJ2-5; d_gene: -; v_gene: TRBV9; abundance: once; CDR3nt: TGTGCCAGCACTTCGGGGCGGTCCCAAGAGACCCAGTACTTC; CDR3aa: CASTSGRSQETQYF
len: 15; j_gene: TRBJ2-7; d_gene: TRBD1; v_gene: TRBV12-3/TRBV12-4; abundance: -; CDR3nt: TGTGCCAGCAGGAAACATCCCGACAGGGCTGACGAGCAGTACTTC; CDR3aa: CASRKHPDRADEQYF
len: 15; j_gene: TRBJ1-1; d_gene: -; v_gene: TRBV7-2; abundance: -; CDR3nt: TGTGCCAGCAGCTTACTCGCCAGGGCTGACACTGAAGCTTTCTTT; CDR3aa: CASSLLARADTEAFF
len: 18; j_gene: TRBJ2-4; d_gene: -; v_gene: TRBV29-1; abundance: -; CDR3nt: TGCAGCGTTGTGGGAGGGGGTGATCCGTTCCTAGCCAAAAACATTCAGTACTTC; CDR3aa: CSVVGGGDPFLAKNIQYF
len: 16; j_gene: TRBJ2-5; d_gene: TRBD2; v_gene: TRBV3-1; abundance: -; CDR3nt: TGTGCCAGCAGCTTATCCGGACTAGCGGGACAAGAGACCCAGTACTTC; CDR3aa: CASSLSGLAGQETQYF